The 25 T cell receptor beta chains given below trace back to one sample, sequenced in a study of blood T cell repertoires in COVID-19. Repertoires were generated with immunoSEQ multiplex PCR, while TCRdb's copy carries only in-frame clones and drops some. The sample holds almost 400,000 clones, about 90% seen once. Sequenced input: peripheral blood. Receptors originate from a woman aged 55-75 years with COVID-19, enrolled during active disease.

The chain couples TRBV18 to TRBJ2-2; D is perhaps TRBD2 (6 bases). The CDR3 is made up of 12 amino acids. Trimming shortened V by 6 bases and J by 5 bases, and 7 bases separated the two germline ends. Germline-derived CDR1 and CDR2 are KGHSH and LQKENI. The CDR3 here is CASSGGTGELFF. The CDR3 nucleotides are TGTGCCAGCTCCGGGGGAACCGGGGAGCTGTTTTTT.

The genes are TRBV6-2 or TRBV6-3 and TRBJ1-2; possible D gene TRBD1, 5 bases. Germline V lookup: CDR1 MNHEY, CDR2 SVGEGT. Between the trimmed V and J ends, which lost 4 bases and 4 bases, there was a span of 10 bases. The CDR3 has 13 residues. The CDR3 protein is CASSLDILYGYTF. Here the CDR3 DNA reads TGTGCCAGCAGTTTGGACATCCTCTATGGCTACACCTTC.

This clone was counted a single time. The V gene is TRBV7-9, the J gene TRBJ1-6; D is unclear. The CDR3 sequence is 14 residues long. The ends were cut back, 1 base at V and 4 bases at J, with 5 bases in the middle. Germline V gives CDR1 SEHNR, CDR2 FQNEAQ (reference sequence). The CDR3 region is CASSLEQYNSPLHF. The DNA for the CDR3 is TGTGCCAGCAGCTTAGAACAGTATAATTCACCCCTCCACTTT.

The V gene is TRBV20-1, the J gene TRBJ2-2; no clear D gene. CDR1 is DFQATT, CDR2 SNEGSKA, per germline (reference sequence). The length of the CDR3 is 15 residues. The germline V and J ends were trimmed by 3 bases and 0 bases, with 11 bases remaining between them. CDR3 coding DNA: TGCAGTGCTAGTGGGCCTCGGGCGAACACCGGGGAGCTGTTTTTT. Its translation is CSASGPRANTGELFF.

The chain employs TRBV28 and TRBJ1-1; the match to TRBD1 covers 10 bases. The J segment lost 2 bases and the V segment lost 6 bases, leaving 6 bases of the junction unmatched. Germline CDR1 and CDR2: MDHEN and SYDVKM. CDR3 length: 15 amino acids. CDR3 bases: TGTGCCAGCAGGGTAGACAGGGGGCCCAACACTGAAGCTTTCTTT. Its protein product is CASRVDRGPNTEAFF.

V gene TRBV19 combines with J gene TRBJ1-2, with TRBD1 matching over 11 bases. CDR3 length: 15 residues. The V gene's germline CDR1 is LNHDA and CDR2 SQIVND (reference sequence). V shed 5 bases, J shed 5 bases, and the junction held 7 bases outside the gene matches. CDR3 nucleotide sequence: TGTGCCAGTAGTTCCCTCGGACAGGGGGCGTATGGCTACACCTTC. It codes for CASSSLGQGAYGYTF.

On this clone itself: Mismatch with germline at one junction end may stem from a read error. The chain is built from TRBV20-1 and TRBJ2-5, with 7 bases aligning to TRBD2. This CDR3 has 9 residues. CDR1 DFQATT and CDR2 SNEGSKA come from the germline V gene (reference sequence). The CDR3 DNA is TGCAGTGCTAGAAGACTAGCAGACTTC. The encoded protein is CSARRLADF.

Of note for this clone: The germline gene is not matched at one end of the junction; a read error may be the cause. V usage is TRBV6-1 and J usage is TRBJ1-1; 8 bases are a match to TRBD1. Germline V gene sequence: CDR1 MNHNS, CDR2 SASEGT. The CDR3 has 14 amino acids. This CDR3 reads CASREGTGNTEAFF. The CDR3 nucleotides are TGTGCCAGCAGAGAAGGGACAGGGAACACTGAAGCTTTCTTT.

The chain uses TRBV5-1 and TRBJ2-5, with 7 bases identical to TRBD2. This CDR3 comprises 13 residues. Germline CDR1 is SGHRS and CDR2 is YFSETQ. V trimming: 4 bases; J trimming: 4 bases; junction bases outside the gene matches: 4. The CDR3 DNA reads TGCGCCAGCAGCCGGACTAGTTTAGAGACCCAGTACTTC. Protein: CASSRTSLETQYF.

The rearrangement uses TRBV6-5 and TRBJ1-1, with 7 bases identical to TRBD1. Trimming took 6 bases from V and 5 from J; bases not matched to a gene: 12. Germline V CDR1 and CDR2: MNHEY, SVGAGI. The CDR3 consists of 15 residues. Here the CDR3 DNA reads TGTGCCAGCAGACCGTCAAGGGGGCGCGTTACTGAAGCTTTCTTT. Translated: CASRPSRGRVTEAFF.

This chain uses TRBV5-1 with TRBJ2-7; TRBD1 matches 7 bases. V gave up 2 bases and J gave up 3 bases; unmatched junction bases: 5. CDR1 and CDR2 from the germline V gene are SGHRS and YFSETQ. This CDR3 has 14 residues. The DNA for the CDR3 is TGCGCCAGCAGCTTAGGGGGACAGATCTACGAGCAGTACTTC. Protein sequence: CASSLGGQIYEQYF.

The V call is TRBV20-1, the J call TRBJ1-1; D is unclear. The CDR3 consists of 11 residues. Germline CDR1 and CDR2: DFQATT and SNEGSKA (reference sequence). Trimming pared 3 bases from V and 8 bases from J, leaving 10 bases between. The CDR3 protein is CSASQQREAFF. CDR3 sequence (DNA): TGCAGTGCTAGTCAACAGCGGGAAGCTTTCTTT.

CDR3 sequence (DNA): TGTGCCAGCAGCCAAGATCATCAGGGGCCGCGGGAGCAGTTCTTC. Translating gives CASSQDHQGPREQFF. The chain carries TRBV4-2 and TRBJ2-1, with D possibly TRBD1 on 6 matching bases. The V gene lost 0 bases and the J gene lost 10 bases, with 16 bases spanning the gap. The CDR3 has 15 amino acids. Germline CDR1 and CDR2: LGHNA and YNFKEQ.

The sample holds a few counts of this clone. CDR3 amino acids: CASSLRRGNTEAFF. In nucleotides, the CDR3 is TGTGCCAGCAGCCTTCGACGGGGAAACACTGAAGCTTTCTTT. The gene calls are TRBV3-1 (or the pseudogene TRBV3-2) and TRBJ1-1; D uncertain. The CDR3 length is 14 residues. V lost 4 bases and J 2 bases, leaving 11 bases between the germline ends. Germline loops: CDR1 LGHDT, CDR2 YNNKEL (reference sequence).

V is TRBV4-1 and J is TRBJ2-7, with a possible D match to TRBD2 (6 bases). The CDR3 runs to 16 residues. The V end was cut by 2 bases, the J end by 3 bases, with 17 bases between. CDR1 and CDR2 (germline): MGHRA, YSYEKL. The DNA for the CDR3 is TGCGCCAGCAGCCAAAGGGCGGGACCACTTAACTACGAGCAGTACTTC. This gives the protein CASSQRAGPLNYEQYF.

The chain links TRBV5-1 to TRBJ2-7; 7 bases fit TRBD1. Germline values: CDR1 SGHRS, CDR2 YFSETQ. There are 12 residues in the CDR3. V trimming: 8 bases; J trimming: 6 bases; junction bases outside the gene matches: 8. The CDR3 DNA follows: TGCGCCAGTCGGACAGGCTCCGGCGAGCAGTACTTC. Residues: CASRTGSGEQYF. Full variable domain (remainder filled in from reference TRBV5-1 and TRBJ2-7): KAGVTQTPRYLIKTRGQQVTLSCSPISGHRSVSWYQQTPGQGLQFLFEYFSETQRNKGNFPGRFSGRQFSNSRSEMNVSTLELGDSALYLCASRTGSGEQYFGPGTRLTVT.

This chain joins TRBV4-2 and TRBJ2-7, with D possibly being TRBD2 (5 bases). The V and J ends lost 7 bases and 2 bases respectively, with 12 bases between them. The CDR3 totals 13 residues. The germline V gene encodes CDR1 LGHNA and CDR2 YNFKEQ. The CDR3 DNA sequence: TGTGCCAGCATGAGGGCAGGAACCTACGAGCAGTACTTC. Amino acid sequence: CASMRAGTYEQYF.

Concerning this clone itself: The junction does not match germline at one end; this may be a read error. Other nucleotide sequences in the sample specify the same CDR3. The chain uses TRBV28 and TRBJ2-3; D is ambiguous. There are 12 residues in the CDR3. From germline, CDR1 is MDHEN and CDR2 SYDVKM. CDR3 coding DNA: TGTGCCAGCAGCTTATTCCTCGATACGCAGTATTTT. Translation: CASSLFLDTQYF.

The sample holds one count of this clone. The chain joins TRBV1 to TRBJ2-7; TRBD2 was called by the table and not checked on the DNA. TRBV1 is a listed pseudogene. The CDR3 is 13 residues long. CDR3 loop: CTSSPREGREQYF. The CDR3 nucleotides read TGCACCAGCAGCCCTAGGGAGGGAAGGGAGCAGTACTTC.

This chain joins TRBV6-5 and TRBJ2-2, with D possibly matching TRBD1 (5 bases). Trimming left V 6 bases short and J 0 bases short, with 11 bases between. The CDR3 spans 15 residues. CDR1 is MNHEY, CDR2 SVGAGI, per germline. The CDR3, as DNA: TGTGCCAGCAGACAGGACCCTTCGAACACCGGGGAGCTGTTTTTT. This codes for CASRQDPSNTGELFF.

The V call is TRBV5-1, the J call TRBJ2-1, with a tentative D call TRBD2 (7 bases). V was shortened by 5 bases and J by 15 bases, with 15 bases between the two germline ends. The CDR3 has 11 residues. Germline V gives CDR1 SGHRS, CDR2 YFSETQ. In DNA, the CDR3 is TGCGCCAGCAGGGGGGGGGCCGGGACGTTCTTC. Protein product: CASRGGAGTFF. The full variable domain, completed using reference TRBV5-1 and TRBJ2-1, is KAGVTQTPRYLIKTRGQQVTLSCSPISGHRSVSWYQQTPGQGLQFLFEYFSETQRNKGNFPGRFSGRQFSNSRSEMNVSTLELGDSALYLCASRGGAGTFFGPGTRLTVL.

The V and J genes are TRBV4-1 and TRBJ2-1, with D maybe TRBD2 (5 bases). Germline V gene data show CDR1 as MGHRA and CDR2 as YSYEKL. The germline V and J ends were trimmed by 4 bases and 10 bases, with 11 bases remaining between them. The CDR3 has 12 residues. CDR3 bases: TGCGCCAGCAGCCCCGCCCCGGGAGAGCAGTTCTTC. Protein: CASSPAPGEQFF.

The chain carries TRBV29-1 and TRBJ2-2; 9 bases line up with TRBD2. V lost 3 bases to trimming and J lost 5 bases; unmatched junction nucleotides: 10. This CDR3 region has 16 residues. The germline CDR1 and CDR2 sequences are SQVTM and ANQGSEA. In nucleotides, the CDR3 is TGCAGCGTTGATGGCTCTAGCGGGGCGACTACCGGGGAGCTGTTTTTT. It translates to CSVDGSSGATTGELFF.

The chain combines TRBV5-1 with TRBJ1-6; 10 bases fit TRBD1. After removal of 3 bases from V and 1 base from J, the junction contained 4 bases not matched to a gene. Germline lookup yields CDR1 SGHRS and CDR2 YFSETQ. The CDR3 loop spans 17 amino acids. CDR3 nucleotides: TGCGCCAGCAGCTCGGGACAGGGGCGGTCCTATAATTCACCCCTCCACTTT. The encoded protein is CASSSGQGRSYNSPLHF.

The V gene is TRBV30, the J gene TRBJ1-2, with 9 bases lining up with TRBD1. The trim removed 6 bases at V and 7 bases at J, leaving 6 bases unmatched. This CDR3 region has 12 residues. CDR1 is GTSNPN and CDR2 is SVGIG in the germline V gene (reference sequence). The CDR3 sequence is CACSQGARGYTF. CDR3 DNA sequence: TGTGCCTGCTCACAGGGGGCGCGTGGCTACACCTTC.